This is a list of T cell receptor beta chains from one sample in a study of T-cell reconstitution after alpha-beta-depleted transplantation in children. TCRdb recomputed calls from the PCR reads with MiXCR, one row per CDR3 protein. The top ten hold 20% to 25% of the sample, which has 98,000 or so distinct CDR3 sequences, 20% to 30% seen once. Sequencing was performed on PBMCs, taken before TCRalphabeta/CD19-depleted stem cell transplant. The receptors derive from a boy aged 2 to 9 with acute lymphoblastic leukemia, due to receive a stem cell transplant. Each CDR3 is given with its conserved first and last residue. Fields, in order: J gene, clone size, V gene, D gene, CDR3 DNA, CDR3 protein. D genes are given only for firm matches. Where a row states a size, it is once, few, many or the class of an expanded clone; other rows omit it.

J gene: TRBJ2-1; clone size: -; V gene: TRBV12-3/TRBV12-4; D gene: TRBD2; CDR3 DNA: TGTGCCAGCAGTAGGGCTAGCGGAGGGGCGGCGAATGAGCAGTTCTTC; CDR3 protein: CASSRASGGAANEQFF
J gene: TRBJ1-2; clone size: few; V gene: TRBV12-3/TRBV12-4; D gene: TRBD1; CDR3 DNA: TGTGCCAGCGGGACAGGGGCTAACTATGGCTACACCTTC; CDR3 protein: CASGTGANYGYTF
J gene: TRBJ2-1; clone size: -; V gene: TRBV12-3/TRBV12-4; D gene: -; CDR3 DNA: TGTGCCAGCAGATTTAGCGGAGGGGCTAACAATGAGCAGTTCTTC; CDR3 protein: CASRFSGGANNEQFF
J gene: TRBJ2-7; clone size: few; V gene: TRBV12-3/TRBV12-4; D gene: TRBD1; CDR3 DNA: TGTGCCAGCAGTGGTCAGGGGGCCGGCTACGAGCAGTACTTC; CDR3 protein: CASSGQGAGYEQYF
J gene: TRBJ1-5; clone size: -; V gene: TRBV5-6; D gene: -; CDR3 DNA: TGTGCCAGCAGCTTGGGAGGGTATAGCAATCAGCCCCAGCATTTT; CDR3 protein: CASSLGGYSNQPQHF
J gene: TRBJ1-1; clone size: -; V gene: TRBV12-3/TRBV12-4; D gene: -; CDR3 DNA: TGTGCCAGCAGCCCGATGGGAGGCACTGAAGCTTTCTTT; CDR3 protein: CASSPMGGTEAFF
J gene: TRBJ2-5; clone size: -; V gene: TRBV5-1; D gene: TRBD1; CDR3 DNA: TGCGCCAGCGGGACAGCCAAAGAGACCCAGTACTTC; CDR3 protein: CASGTAKETQYF
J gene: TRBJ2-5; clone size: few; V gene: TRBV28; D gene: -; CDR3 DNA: TGTGCCAGCAGTTTATACCTCAAGCAAGAGACCCAGTACTTC; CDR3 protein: CASSLYLKQETQYF
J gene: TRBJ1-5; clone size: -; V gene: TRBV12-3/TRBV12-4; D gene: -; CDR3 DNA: TGTGCCAGCAGTTTTTGGGGGGGGGAAAATCAGCCCCAGCATTTT; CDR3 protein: CASSFWGGENQPQHF
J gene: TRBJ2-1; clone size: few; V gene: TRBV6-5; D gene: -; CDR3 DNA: TGTGCCAGCAGTTATCCCGCACTTAGCTCCTACAATGAGCAGTTCTTC; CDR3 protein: CASSYPALSSYNEQFF
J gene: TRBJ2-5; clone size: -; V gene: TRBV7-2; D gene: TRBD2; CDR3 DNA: TGTGCCAGCAGCTTAGTTGCGGGAGGAGTGGAGACCCAGTACTTC; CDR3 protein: CASSLVAGGVETQYF
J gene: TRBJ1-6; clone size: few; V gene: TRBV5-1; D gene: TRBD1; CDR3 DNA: TGCGCCAGCAGCTTAATGACAGGGGATAATTCACCCCTCCACTTT; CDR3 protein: CASSLMTGDNSPLHF
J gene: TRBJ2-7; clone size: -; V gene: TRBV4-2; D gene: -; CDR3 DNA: TGTGCCATGGGCCCCGGGCACATCTGCGAGCAGTACTTC; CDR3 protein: CAMGPGHICEQYF
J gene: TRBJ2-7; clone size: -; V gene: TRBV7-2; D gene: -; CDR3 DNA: TGTGCCAGCAGCTTTGAGCAGGGCACCTACGAGCAGTACTTC; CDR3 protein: CASSFEQGTYEQYF
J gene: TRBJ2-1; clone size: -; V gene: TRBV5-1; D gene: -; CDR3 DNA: TGCGCCAGCAGCTCGGATACGGGCACCAATGAGCAGTTCTTC; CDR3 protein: CASSSDTGTNEQFF
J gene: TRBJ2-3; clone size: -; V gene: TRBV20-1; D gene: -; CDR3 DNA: TGCAGTGGGCCCCACCCGGATACGCAGTATTTT; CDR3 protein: CSGPHPDTQYF
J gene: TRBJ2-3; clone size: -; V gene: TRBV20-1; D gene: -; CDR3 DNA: TGCAGTGCTACCCCCCATATCACAGATACGCAGTATTTT; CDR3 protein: CSATPHITDTQYF
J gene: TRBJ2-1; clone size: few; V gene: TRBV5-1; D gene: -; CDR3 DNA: TGCGCCAGCAGCCAGGGACCAGAGCACAATGAGCAGTTCTTC; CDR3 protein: CASSQGPEHNEQFF
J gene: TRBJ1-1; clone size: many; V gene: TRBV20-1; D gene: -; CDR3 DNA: TGCAGTGCTAGACGGGCTGAAGCTTTCTTT; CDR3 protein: CSARRAEAFF
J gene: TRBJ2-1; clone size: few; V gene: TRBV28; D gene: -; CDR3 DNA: TGTGCCAGCAGTTCCCACTCCTACAATGAGCAGTTCTTC; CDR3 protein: CASSSHSYNEQFF
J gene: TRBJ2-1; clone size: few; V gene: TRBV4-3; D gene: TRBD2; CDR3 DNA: TGCGCCAGCAGCCAAGAACTAGCGTGGACCTACAATGAGCAGTTCTTC; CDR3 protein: CASSQELAWTYNEQFF
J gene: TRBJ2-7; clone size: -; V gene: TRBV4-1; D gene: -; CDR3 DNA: TGCGCCAGCAGCCAAGAAAGGGACTACGAGCAGTACTTC; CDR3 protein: CASSQERDYEQYF
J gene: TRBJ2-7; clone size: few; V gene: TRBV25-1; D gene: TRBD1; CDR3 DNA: TGTGCCAGCGCCACAGGGGGATCCTACGAGCAGTACTTC; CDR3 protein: CASATGGSYEQYF
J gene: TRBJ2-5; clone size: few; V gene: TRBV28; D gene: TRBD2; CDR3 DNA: TGTGCCAGCAGTGGGCAAAGCGGGAGGGGACAAGAGACCCAGTACTTC; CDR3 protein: CASSGQSGRGQETQYF
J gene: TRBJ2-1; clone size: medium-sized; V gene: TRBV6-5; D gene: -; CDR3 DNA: TGTGCCAGCAGGCTAGAGAACGAGCAGTTCTTC; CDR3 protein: CASRLENEQFF
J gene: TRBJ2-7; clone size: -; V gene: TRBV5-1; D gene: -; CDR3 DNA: TGCGCCAGCAGCTTGGGGTTTTCGGGTCCCTACGAGCAGTACTTC; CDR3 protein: CASSLGFSGPYEQYF
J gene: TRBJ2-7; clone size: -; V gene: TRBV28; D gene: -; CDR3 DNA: TGTGCCAGCAGTCAGGGACTTAGCGGCGAGCAGTACTTC; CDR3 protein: CASSQGLSGEQYF
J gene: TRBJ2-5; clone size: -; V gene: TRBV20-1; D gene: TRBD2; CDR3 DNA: TGCAGTGGGACTAGCGGGACGGTAGAGACCCAGTACTTC; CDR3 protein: CSGTSGTVETQYF
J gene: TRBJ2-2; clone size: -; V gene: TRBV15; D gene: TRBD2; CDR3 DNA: TGTGCCACCAGCAGAGAACAGGTCATTAGCGGGGGAGACACCGGGGAGCTGTTTTTT; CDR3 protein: CATSREQVISGGDTGELFF
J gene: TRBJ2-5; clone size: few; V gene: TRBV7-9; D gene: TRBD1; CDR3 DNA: TGTGCCAGCCTCCCAGGGGGCCAAGAGACCCAGTACTTC; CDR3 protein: CASLPGGQETQYF
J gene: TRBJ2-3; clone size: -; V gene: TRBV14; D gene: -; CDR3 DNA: TGTGCCAGCAGCCCCCTTAAGCGAGGCACAGATACGCAGTATTTT; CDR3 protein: CASSPLKRGTDTQYF
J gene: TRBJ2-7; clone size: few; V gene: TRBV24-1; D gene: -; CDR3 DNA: TGTGCCACCCCGGACAGATGGAACTCCTACGAGCAGTACTTC; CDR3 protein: CATPDRWNSYEQYF
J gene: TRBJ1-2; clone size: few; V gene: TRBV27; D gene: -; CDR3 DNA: TGTGCCAGCAGTTTATCGCCCCCCCCCTCGGCAGACGGCTACACCTTC; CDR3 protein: CASSLSPPPSADGYTF
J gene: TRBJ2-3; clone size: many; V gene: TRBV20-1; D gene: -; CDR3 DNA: TGCAGTGCTAGCGGCCTGGGCGGATATTATTTT; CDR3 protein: CSASGLGGYYF
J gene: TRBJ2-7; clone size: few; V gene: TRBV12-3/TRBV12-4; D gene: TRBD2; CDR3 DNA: TGTGCCAGCAGTTTCGTCCTAGCGGAGAGTGCCTACGAGCAGTACTTC; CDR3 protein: CASSFVLAESAYEQYF
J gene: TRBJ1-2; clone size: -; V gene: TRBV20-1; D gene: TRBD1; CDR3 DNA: TGCAGTGCTAGGGGGACAGCTAACTATGGCTACACCTTC; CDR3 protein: CSARGTANYGYTF
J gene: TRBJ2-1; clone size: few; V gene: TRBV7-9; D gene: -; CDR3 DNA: TGTGCCAGCAGCTTTTCCGGGACCTACAATGAGCAGTTCTTC; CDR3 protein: CASSFSGTYNEQFF
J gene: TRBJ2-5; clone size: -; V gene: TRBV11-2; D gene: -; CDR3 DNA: TGTGCCAGCAGCTTAGATCAAAGCAGGGAGACCCAGTACTTC; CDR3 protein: CASSLDQSRETQYF
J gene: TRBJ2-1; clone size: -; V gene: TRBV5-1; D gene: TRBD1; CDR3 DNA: TGCGCCAGCAGCTTGGGCGGGACAGGGAGCTCCTACAATGAGCAGTTCTTC; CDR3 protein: CASSLGGTGSSYNEQFF
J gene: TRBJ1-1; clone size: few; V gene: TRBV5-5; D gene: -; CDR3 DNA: TGTGCCAGCAGCTTCTATGTGAACACTGAAGCTTTCTTT; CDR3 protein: CASSFYVNTEAFF
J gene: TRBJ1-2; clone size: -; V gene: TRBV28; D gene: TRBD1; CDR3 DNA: TGTGCCAGCAGTTTATACACAGGGGACTATGGCTACACCTTC; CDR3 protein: CASSLYTGDYGYTF
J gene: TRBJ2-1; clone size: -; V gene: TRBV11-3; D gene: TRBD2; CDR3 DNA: TGTGCCAGCAGCCTTGCTAGCGGGATCTACAATGAGCAGTTCTTC; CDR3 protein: CASSLASGIYNEQFF
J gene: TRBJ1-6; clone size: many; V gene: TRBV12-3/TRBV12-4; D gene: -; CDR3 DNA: TGTGCCAGCAGTCCATATAATTCACCCCTCCACTTT; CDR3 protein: CASSPYNSPLHF
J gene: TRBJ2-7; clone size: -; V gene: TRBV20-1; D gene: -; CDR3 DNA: TGCAGTGCTAGAGGACTAGCCTACGAGCAGTACTTC; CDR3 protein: CSARGLAYEQYF
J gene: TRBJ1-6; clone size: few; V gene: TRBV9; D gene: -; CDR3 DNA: TGTGCCAGCAGCGTGGAGGGTTATAATTCACCCCTCCACTTT; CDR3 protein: CASSVEGYNSPLHF
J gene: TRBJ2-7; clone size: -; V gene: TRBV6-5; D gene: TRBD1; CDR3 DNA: TGTGCCAGCAGTTATAGGGACAGCAGGGTAAATTCCTACGAGCAGTACTTC; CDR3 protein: CASSYRDSRVNSYEQYF
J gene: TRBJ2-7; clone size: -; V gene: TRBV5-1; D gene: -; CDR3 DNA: TGCGCCAGCAGCTTGGGGCCGACAAACCCGGGTTACGAGCAGTACTTC; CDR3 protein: CASSLGPTNPGYEQYF
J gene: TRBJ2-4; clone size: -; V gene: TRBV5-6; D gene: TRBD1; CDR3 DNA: TGTGCCAGCAGCCCGGGACAGGGTGGAAACATTCAGTACTTC; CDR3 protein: CASSPGQGGNIQYF
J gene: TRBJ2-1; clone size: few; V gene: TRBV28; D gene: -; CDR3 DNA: TGTGCCAGCAGTTTATCAACAGGGTACCTAAACAATGAGCAGTTCTTC; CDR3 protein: CASSLSTGYLNNEQFF
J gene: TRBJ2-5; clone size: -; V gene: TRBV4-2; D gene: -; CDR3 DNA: TGTGCCAGCAGCCAAGATTTGAAGCGAAGCCGGGAGACCCAGTACTTC; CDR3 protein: CASSQDLKRSRETQYF
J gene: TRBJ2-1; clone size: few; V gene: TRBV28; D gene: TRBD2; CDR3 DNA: TGTGCCAGCAGAACCGGGACTAGTGCCTACAATGAGCAGTTCTTC; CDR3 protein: CASRTGTSAYNEQFF
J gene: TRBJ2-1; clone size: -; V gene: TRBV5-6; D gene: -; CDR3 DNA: TGTGCCAGCAGCTTGGGGAGATTCGGTGGGTCCTCCTACAATGAGCAGTTCTTC; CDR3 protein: CASSLGRFGGSSYNEQFF
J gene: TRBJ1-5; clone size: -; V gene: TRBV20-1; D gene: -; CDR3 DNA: TGCAGTGCTAGATCGACCCAATCAGCCCAGCATTTT; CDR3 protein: CSARSTQSAQHF
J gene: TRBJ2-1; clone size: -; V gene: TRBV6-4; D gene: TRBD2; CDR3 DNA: TGTGCCAGCAGTGACCAAGCGGGGGGGTCCTACAATGAGCAGTTCTTC; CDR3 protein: CASSDQAGGSYNEQFF